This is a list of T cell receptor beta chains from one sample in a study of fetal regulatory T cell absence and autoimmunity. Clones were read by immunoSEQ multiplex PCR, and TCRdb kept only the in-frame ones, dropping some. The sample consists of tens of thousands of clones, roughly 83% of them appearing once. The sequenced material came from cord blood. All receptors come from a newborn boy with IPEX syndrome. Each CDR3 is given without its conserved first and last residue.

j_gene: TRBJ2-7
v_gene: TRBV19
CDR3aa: ASIGEQPEQY

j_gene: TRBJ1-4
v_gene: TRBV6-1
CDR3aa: ASHGGKLF

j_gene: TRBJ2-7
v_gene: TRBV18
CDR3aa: ASSPRQDDQQY

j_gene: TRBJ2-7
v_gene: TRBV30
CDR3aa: AWSVGSSLHSYEQY

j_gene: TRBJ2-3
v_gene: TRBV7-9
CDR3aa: ASSQLWEGITDTQY

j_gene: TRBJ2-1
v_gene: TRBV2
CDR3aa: ASSEGLAVYNEQF

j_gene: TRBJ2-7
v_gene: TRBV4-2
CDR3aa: ASSQDSWEGGIYEQY

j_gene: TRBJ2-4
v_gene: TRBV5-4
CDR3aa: ASSLGDRNIQY

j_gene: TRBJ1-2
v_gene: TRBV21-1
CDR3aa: ASSKGGQGIHYGYT

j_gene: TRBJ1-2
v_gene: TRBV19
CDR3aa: ASSMGRVSYGYT

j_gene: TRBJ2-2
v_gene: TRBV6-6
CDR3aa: ASSYSDRADTGELF

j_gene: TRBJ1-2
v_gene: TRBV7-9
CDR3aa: ASSLDRGGYT

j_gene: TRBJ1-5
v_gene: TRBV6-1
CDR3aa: ASSEWVRDTSNQPQH

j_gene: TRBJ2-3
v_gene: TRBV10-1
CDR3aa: ASSESTGGLDTQY

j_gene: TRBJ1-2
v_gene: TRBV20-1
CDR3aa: SAPTSYGYT

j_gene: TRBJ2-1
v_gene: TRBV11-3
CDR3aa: ASTTNCQRFYNEQF

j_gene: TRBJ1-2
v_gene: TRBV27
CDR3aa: ASSRGGRVYGYT

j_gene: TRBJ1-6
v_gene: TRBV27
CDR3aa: ASSLGAIGNSPLH

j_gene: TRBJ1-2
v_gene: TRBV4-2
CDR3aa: ASSQSRLYGYGKYGT

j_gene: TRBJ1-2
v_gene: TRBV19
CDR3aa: ASSIARTGVYGYT

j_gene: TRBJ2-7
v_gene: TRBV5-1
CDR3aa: ASSSESYEQY

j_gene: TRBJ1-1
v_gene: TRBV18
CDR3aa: ASSPMDAEAF

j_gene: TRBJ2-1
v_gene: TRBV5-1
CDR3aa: ASSFDMYNEQF

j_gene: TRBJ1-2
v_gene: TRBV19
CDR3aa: ASRQGAGYT

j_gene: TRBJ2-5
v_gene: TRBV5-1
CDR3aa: ASSLLASRGETQY

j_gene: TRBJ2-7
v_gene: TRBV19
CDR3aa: ASSIVAGPSYEQY

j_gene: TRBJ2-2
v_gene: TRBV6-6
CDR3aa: ASSYRDYTGELF

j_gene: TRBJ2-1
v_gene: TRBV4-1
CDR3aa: ASSQDSGQGTYNEQF

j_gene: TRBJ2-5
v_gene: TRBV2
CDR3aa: ASSLQGPVGETQY

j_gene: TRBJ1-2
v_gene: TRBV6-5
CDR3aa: ASSDDFYGYT

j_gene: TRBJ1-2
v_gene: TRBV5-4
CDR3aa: ASSFMGPQGYT

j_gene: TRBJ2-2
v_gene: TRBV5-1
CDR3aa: ASSITSGRFGELF

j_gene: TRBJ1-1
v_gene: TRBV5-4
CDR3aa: ASGGGMNTEAF

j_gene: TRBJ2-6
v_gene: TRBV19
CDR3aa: ASSLSYSGANVLT

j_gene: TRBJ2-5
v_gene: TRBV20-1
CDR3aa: SASAAETQY

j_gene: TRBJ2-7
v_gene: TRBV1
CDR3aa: TSSHQTYEQY

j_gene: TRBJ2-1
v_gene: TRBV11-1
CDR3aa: ASSFGLAGVQDEQF

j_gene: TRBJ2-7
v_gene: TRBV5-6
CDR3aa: ASSLEPAYEQY

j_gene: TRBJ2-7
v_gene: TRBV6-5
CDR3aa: ASSALVHEQY

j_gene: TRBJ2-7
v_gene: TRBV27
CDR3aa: ASSSPSYEQY

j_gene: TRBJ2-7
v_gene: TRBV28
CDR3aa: ASGTSGGDPYEQY

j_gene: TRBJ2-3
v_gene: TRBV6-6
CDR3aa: ASSPPGQGTDTQY

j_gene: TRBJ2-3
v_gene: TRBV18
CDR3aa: ASSPRISHTDTQY

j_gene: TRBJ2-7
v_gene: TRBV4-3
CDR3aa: ASSQEAASYEQY

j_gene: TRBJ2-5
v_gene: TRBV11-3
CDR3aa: ASSLGSAGGFQETQY

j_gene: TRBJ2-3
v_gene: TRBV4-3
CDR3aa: ASSQEGSYTDTQY

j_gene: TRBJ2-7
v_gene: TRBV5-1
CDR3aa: ASSLGDRGFEQY

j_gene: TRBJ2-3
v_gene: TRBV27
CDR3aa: ASSLWPDLTQY

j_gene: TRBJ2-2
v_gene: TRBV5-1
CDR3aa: ASSLRVGANTGELF

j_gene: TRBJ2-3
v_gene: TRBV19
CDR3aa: ASTTLWGGTDTQY